One sample yielded the 4 T cell receptor beta chains listed below, sequenced in a study of OX40 agonist ivuxolimab in advanced cancers. Some clones are missing from TCRdb's copy, which holds only in-frame ones; the method was immunoSEQ multiplex PCR. The profile shows under 95,000 clones, roughly 87% of them singletons. The material sequenced was CD4+ or CD8+ T cells sorted from blood, taken in a trial of the OX40 agonist ivuxolimab. These receptors were obtained from an adult with an advanced solid tumor such as melanoma, head and neck, liver or kidney cancer.

A single count supports this clone. The chain employs TRBV7-3 and TRBJ2-3; D is possibly TRBD1 (6 bases). CDR3 length equals 15 residues. V was trimmed by 5 bases and J by 4 bases, leaving 16 bases between them. The germline V gene encodes CDR1 SGHTA and CDR2 FQGTGA. The DNA of the CDR3 is TGTGCCAGCAGCCAAGGGGGTCTTAGCGCAGATACGCAGTATTTT. Protein sequence: CASSQGGLSADTQYF.

A single count supports this clone. The chain is built from TRBV7-9 and TRBJ1-3; tentatively, D is TRBD1 (5 bases). The CDR3 runs 14 residues. The V gene's germline CDR1 is SEHNR and CDR2 FQNEAQ (reference sequence). V was shortened by 6 bases and J by 1 base, with 10 bases between the two germline ends. CDR3 bases: TGTGCCAGCAGGCCGGGGGGGTCTGGAAACACCATATATTTT. Its translation: CASRPGGSGNTIYF.

The chain employs TRBV6-5 and TRBJ2-7, with TRBD1 identical over 7 bases. The CDR3 is 13 amino acids. V dropped 7 bases and J dropped 4; count of bases not matched to a gene: 7. CDR1 MNHEY and CDR2 SVGAGI come from the germline V gene. The CDR3 nucleotides are TGTGCCAGCACTGACAGGGATCTATACGAGCAGTACTTC. It codes for CASTDRDLYEQYF.

This sequence joins TRBV4-1 and TRBJ2-7, with 7 positions matching TRBD2. Trimming removed 3 bases from V and 7 bases from J; junction bases left unmatched: 3. Germline CDR1 is MGHRA and CDR2 is YSYEKL. CDR3 length: 12 amino acids. The CDR3 here is CASSHRGGEQYF. CDR3 bases: TGCGCCAGCAGCCATAGGGGAGGGGAGCAGTACTTC.